Here is one T cell receptor (beta chain) with its context. Per the authors' pipeline: The authors estimated nucleated cell counts from reference gene primer amplification. The repertoire was sequenced with immunoSEQ multiplex PCR; TCRdb's copy has only in-frame clones and lacks some. The D gene and trimming were derived from the DNA, and the V and J assignments and clone size from that table. The profile shows under 200,000 clones, around 90% of them singletons. This record comes from a study of blood T cell repertoires in COVID-19. Background on the study: Collection of acute and convalescent COVID-19 samples took place in the United States, Italy and Spain. Nucleic acid was either cDNA or gDNA, and it came from T cells, B-cell-depleted T cells, or PBMCs.

CDR1 and CDR2 from the germline V gene are SGHAT and FQNNGV. The length of the CDR3 is 16 residues. The V and J ends lost 3 bases and 5 bases respectively, with 17 bases between them. The sample was peripheral blood. This chain connects TRBV11-2 to TRBJ2-1, with D perhaps matching TRBD1 (6 bases). This TCR was sampled from a man aged 50-60 years with acute or convalescent COVID-19. This CDR3 reads CASSFRGQPDHNEQFF. The CDR3 DNA follows: TGTGCCAGCAGCTTCCGGGGACAACCGGACCACAATGAGCAGTTCTTC.